These 21 T cell receptor beta chains share one sample of origin, sequenced in a study of cytomegalovirus exposure and HLA in healthy donors. The PCR had 60 Vbeta and 13 Jbeta primers. TCRdb's table, derived via immunoSEQ multiplex PCR, lists solely in-frame clones and lacks some. The sample yields about 160,000 clones, 80% to 85% seen once. Material for sequencing was PBMCs. The origin of the receptors is a man aged 25-40 years in good health and CMV-seronegative.

This chain uses TRBV5-4 with TRBJ2-1; 10 nucleotides match TRBD2. V trimming: 4 bases; J trimming: 1 base; junction bases outside the gene matches: 14. The V gene's germline CDR1 is SGHNT and CDR2 YYREEE (reference sequence). The CDR3 spans 19 residues. DNA for the CDR3: TGTGCCAGCAGCCAGGAGGCTAGCGGGGGCTACCCGTCCTACAATGAGCAGTTCTTC. Translation gives CASSQEASGGYPSYNEQFF.

A few counts support this clone. The V and J genes are TRBV11-2 and TRBJ2-7; D may be TRBD1 (5 bases). The V gene's germline CDR1 is SGHAT and CDR2 FQNNGV. CDR3 length: 14 amino acids. V lost 5 bases and J lost 6, with 17 bases in between. The CDR3 region is CASSPTFGALEQYF. DNA of the CDR3: TGTGCCAGCAGCCCGACATTTGGGGCCCTCGAGCAGTACTTC.

The chain uses TRBV25-1 and TRBJ2-3, with 13 bases aligning to TRBD2. Germline values: CDR1 MGHDK, CDR2 SYGVNS. The CDR3 contains 16 residues. V shed 4 bases, J shed 4 bases, and the junction held 5 bases outside the gene matches. The DNA for the CDR3 is TGTGCCAGCAGTGTACCGGGACTAGCGGGGCCAGATACGCAGTATTTT. As protein: CASSVPGLAGPDTQYF.

The chain recombines TRBV10-3 with TRBJ2-3, with 12 bases matching TRBD2. Germline trimming cut 8 bases from V and 0 bases from J; bases unmatched to any gene: 9. The germline CDR1 and CDR2 sequences are ENHRY and SYGVKD. There are 17 residues in the CDR3. CDR3 sequence (DNA): TGTGCCATCGGGGGACGACTAGCGGGGGCTAGCACAGATACGCAGTATTTT. It translates to CAIGGRLAGASTDTQYF.

The V and J genes are TRBV7-6 and TRBJ1-2; 7 positions match TRBD1. Germline CDR1 is SGHVS and CDR2 is FNYEAQ. The length of the CDR3 is 14 residues. The V and J ends lost 1 base and 8 bases, in that order; junction bases with no gene match: 7. The CDR3 region has the DNA TGTGCCAGCAGCTTAGGGACAGGTGGAGAAGGCTACACCTTC. Its protein product is CASSLGTGGEGYTF.

The V gene is TRBV21-1, the J gene TRBJ1-1; whether TRBD1, the table's D call, matches the DNA was not checked. TRBV21-1 is assigned pseudogene status. CDR3 size: 20 residues. Written as DNA, the CDR3 is TGTGCCAGCAGCAAAGAGCCGACAGGGGGCCCCCAAAGTAGAAACACTGAAGCTTTCTTT. Residues: CASSKEPTGGPQSRNTEAFF.

This chain uses TRBV2 with TRBJ2-7, with a tentative D call TRBD1 (6 bases). Looked up from germline, CDR1 is SNHLY and CDR2 is FYNNEI. This CDR3 region has 14 residues. The germline V and J ends were trimmed by 3 bases and 3 bases, with 12 bases remaining between them. Here the CDR3 reads CASSDTGRHYEQYF. The CDR3 region has the DNA TGTGCCAGCAGTGACACAGGGCGTCACTACGAGCAGTACTTC. Full variable domain (remainder filled in from reference TRBV2 and TRBJ2-7): EPEVTQTPSHQVTQMGQEVILRCVPISNHLYFYWYRQILGQKVEFLVSFYNNEISEKSEIFDDQFSVERPDGSNFTLKIRSTKLEDSAMYFCASSDTGRHYEQYFGPGTRLTVT.

Only one count was recorded for this clone. The rearrangement uses TRBV19 and TRBJ1-1; D possibly corresponds to TRBD1 (6 bases). The length of the CDR3 is 13 residues. Between the trimmed V and J ends, which lost 6 bases and 3 bases, there was a span of 11 bases. CDR1 LNHDA and CDR2 SQIVND come from the germline V gene (reference sequence). CDR3 region: CASRRTDYTEAFF. CDR3 nucleotide sequence: TGTGCCAGTAGAAGGACAGACTACACTGAAGCTTTCTTT.

This clone was seen a single time. V is TRBV18 and J is TRBJ2-3, with 10 positions matching TRBD1. The J segment lost 5 bases and the V segment lost 4 bases, leaving 3 bases of the junction unmatched. The CDR3 contains 14 residues. Germline assignment: CDR1 KGHSH and CDR2 LQKENI. The CDR3 nucleotides are TGTGCCAGCTCACGGGACAGGGGAGGAGATACGCAGTATTTT. It encodes CASSRDRGGDTQYF.

This clone was seen just once. The chain carries TRBV11-3 and TRBJ2-1; 7 bases are shared with TRBD1. Losses at the gene ends were 5 bases for V and 8 bases for J; bases not matched to a gene: 6. Germline V gene sequence: CDR1 SGHNT, CDR2 YENEEA. CDR3 length: 13 residues. The CDR3 DNA follows: TGTGCCAGCAGCCCACAGGGGCACGATGAGCAGTTCTTC. Translated: CASSPQGHDEQFF.

The chain carries TRBV5-1 and TRBJ1-1; D not resolved. Trimming removed 7 bases from V and 1 base from J, with 5 bases in between. This CDR3 region has 11 residues. Germline values: CDR1 SGHRS, CDR2 YFSETQ. The CDR3 DNA reads as TGCGCCAGCGGAGAGAACACTGAAGCTTTCTTT. Protein product: CASGENTEAFF.

The chain joins TRBV7-6 to TRBJ2-3; 9 bases map to TRBD2. CDR1 and CDR2 (germline): SGHVS, FNYEAQ. Trimming took 6 bases from V and 1 from J; bases not matched to a gene: 5. This CDR3 spans 15 amino acids. CDR3 sequence: CASRDSGRGTDTQYF. CDR3 nucleotide sequence: TGTGCCAGCAGAGATAGCGGGAGAGGCACAGATACGCAGTATTTT. The whole variable domain, filled in from reference TRBV7-6 and TRBJ2-3, reads GAGVSQSPRYKVTKRGQDVALRCDPISGHVSLYWYRQALGQGPEFLTYFNYEAQQDKSGLPNDRFSAERPEGSISTLTIQRTEQRDSAMYRCASRDSGRGTDTQYFGPGTRLTVL.

This chain connects TRBV5-4 to TRBJ2-2, with 7 bases matching TRBD2. Germline-derived CDR1 and CDR2 are SGHNT and YYREEE (reference sequence). The CDR3 contains 16 residues. J lost 4 bases, V lost 9 bases, and 15 bases had no gene match. The CDR3 loop is CATREYSGGGTGELFF. For the CDR3, the DNA is TGTGCCACACGAGAGTACAGTGGGGGGGGCACCGGGGAGCTGTTTTTT.

The chain carries TRBV28 and TRBJ2-7, with D perhaps TRBD1 (5 bases). Per the germline V gene, CDR1 is MDHEN and CDR2 is SYDVKM. The CDR3 extends over 13 amino acids. Trimming removed 3 bases from V and 5 bases from J, with 11 bases in between. The CDR3 DNA follows: TGTGCCAGCAGTTTTGGGGCTTTGAACGAGCAGTACTTC. It codes for CASSFGALNEQYF.

This sequence joins TRBV9 and TRBJ2-7; D may be TRBD2 (5 bases). The germline gives CDR1 SGDLS, CDR2 YYNGEE. This CDR3 has 14 residues. The V end was cut by 4 bases, the J end by 2 bases, with 13 bases between. The CDR3 DNA sequence: TGTGCCAGCAGCCCCACCCCTAGCACCTACGAGCAGTACTTC. Translated, it gives CASSPTPSTYEQYF.

The chain links TRBV27 to TRBJ2-7; TRBD2 might be the D (5 bases). Trimming removed 9 bases at V and 0 bases at J, with 15 bases between. This CDR3 is 14 amino acids long. Germline lookup yields CDR1 MNHEY and CDR2 SMNVEV (reference sequence). The CDR3 nucleotides read TGTGCCAGTAGCCGGGAACGCAGCTCCTACGAGCAGTACTTC. Encoded protein: CASSRERSSYEQYF.

In its sample, this clone was seen once. This rearrangement joins TRBV30 to TRBJ2-2; 12 nucleotides align to TRBD2. The CDR3 is 20 amino acids. V lost 0 bases, J lost 0 bases, and 11 bases stayed unmatched. Germline lookup yields CDR1 GTSNPN and CDR2 SVGIG (reference sequence). The CDR3 DNA reads TGTGCCTGGAGTGTAAGGGGAAAACTAGCGGGAGGCGCGAACACCGGGGAGCTGTTTTTT. It translates to CAWSVRGKLAGGANTGELFF.

This rearrangement joins TRBV4-1 to TRBJ1-4; 7 nucleotides match TRBD1. Germline CDR1 and CDR2: MGHRA and YSYEKL. CDR3 length equals 15 residues. V gave up 0 bases and J gave up 8 bases; unmatched junction bases: 6. For the CDR3, the DNA is TGCGCCAGCAGCCAAGATTACAGGGGTAAAGAAAAACTGTTTTTT. It specifies CASSQDYRGKEKLFF.

The chain links TRBV4-1 to TRBJ2-5, with D tentatively TRBD1 (5 bases). The end of the DNA aligns better with TRBJ2-7, so the J call may be wrong. The CDR3 is 19 amino acids. Germline V gene data show CDR1 as MGHRA and CDR2 as YSYEKL. CDR3 sequence (DNA): TGCGCCAGCAGCCAAGAGGACCCGAGCTTAGGGGCTGGTTATAACGAGCAGTACTTC. Protein product: CASSQEDPSLGAGYNEQYF.

This clone has only a few counts. The chain carries TRBV10-2 and TRBJ2-7; D is ambiguous. The CDR3 is made up of 14 amino acids. Deletions cut 1 base from V and 7 bases from J, with 14 bases between. Germline loops: CDR1 WSHSY, CDR2 SAAADI. This CDR3 reads CASSELKKSREQYF. CDR3 sequence (DNA): TGCGCCAGCAGTGAGTTAAAAAAGTCCCGGGAGCAGTACTTC.

The chain combines TRBV29-1 with TRBJ1-3, with TRBD1 as a possible D gene (6 bases). Per germline, CDR1 SQVTM and CDR2 ANQGSEA. The CDR3 sequence is 14 residues long. Trimming took 4 bases from V and 4 from J, leaving 14 bases between them. The CDR3 sequence: CSVGQAAGGNTIYF. The CDR3, as DNA: TGCAGCGTTGGACAGGCTGCAGGGGGAAACACCATATATTTT.